The entry below describes one T cell receptor beta chain. The antigen remains unidentified. The sample belongs to a study of T cell responses to AZD1222 COVID-19 vaccine. Method: immunoSEQ multiplex PCR; TCRdb's copy keeps in-frame clones and lacks some. The table lists around 130,000 clones, 75% to 95% of them singletons. Germline V CDR1 and CDR2: SQVTM, ANQGSEA. Trimming shortened V by 7 bases and J by 6 bases, and 12 bases separated the two germline ends. This CDR3 region has 12 residues. Study results and limitations: Vaccine-related CD4 TCRs covered spike, predominating at 160-218 and 743-854. Females made up more of the donors, who were largely white British, and clonal diversity may have come out too low. Reportedly, close to half of spike-specific TCRs are directed against unmutated variant regions.

This TCR was recovered from an adult who received the MenACWY meningococcal vaccine as a control. The V and J genes are TRBV29-1 and TRBJ2-2, with D perhaps TRBD2 (6 bases). Sequencing was performed on peripheral blood, taken 28 days after the second dose of the MenACWY control vaccine. As DNA, the CDR3 is TGCAGCGCGGGGGAGGTCGCCGGGGAGCTGTTTTTT. This gives the protein CSAGEVAGELFF.